This entry lists 25 T cell receptor beta chains sequenced from one sample in a study of cytotoxic CD8 clonotypes in ibrutinib-treated CLL. Here immunoSEQ multiplex PCR was the method, and the copy in TCRdb shows in-frame clones only, minus some. Among tens of thousands of clones listed, 65% were seen once. The sample consisted of PBMCs, taken after 24 months of ibrutinib treatment. The receptors originated from a human donor with chronic lymphocytic leukemia.

V usage is TRBV19 and J usage is TRBJ1-4; D unclear. This CDR3 comprises 13 residues. V was cut by 3 bases and J by 5 bases, with 7 bases left in between. Germline V gene sequence: CDR1 LNHDA, CDR2 SQIVND (reference sequence). This CDR3 reads CASSMLGNEKLFF. In DNA, the CDR3 is TGTGCCAGTAGTATGTTAGGGAATGAAAAACTGTTTTTT.

The chain has TRBV6-5 and TRBJ1-6; D perhaps matches TRBD1 (5 bases). This CDR3 is built from 13 residues. V lost 5 bases to trimming and J lost 15 bases, with 17 bases between them. CDR1 and CDR2 from the germline V gene are MNHEY and SVGAGI. The CDR3 here is CASSPGPGPLLHF. The CDR3 nucleotides read TGTGCCAGCAGTCCCGGGCCGGGGCCTCTCCTCCACTTT.

The chain uses TRBV6-5 and TRBJ2-7; perhaps TRBD2 as D (5 bases). V lost 2 bases and J 4 bases, leaving 6 bases between the germline ends. The CDR3 contains 12 residues. Germline V gene data show CDR1 as MNHEY and CDR2 as SVGAGI. The CDR3 loop reads CASSYRGYEQYF. Written as DNA, the CDR3 is TGTGCCAGCAGTTACCGGGGTTACGAGCAGTACTTC.

The CDR3, as DNA: TGTGCCAGTCGGATCGGAACCGCGGCCACAGATACGCAGTATTTT. It is translated as CASRIGTAATDTQYF. V gene TRBV19 combines with J gene TRBJ2-3; unclear D gene. This CDR3 comprises 15 residues. V dropped 8 bases and J dropped 2 bases, with 17 bases sitting between them. CDR1 is LNHDA and CDR2 is SQIVND in the germline V gene (reference sequence).

V is TRBV7-9 and J is TRBJ1-1, with unresolved D. V was cut by 10 bases and J by 6 bases, with 12 bases left in between. CDR3 length: 11 amino acids. In germline, CDR1 is SEHNR, CDR2 FQNEAQ (reference sequence). CDR3 in DNA: TGTGCCACGGAGGCGGTCGCTGAAGCTTTCTTT. Translation gives CATEAVAEAFF.

The chain carries TRBV6-5 and TRBJ2-1, with 7 bases matching TRBD2. Trimming cost V 4 bases and J 0 bases; bases outside gene matches: 3. Germline CDR1 and CDR2: MNHEY and SVGAGI. The CDR3 has 15 amino acids. The CDR3 is CASSLGGGSYNEQFF. CDR3 in DNA: TGTGCCAGCAGTTTGGGCGGGGGCTCCTACAATGAGCAGTTCTTC.

The V and J genes are TRBV4-1 and TRBJ2-1; D may be TRBD2 (5 bases). This CDR3 is built from 16 residues. V was clipped by 0 bases and J by 4 bases, with 13 bases between them. CDR1 is MGHRA and CDR2 is YSYEKL in the germline V gene. In DNA form, the CDR3 reads TGCGCCAGCAGCCAAGATCCCGGACTGGGTTACAATGAGCAGTTCTTC. It translates to CASSQDPGLGYNEQFF.

The chain is built from TRBV7-6 and TRBJ1-1; possibly TRBD1 for D (6 bases). V dropped 5 bases and J dropped 1 base, with 11 bases sitting between them. The CDR3 sequence is 14 residues long. Germline assignment: CDR1 SGHVS and CDR2 FNYEAQ. This chain's CDR3 is CASSPRGPNTEAFF. Here the CDR3 DNA reads TGTGCCAGCAGCCCCAGGGGACCGAACACTGAAGCTTTCTTT.

The V and J genes are TRBV15 and TRBJ2-7, with 12 bases lining up with TRBD2. The trim removed 0 bases at V and 0 bases at J, leaving 0 bases unmatched. Germline V CDR1 and CDR2: LNHNV, YYDKDF (reference sequence). The CDR3 is 16 residues long. As DNA, the CDR3 is TGTGCCACCAGCAGAGAGGGACTAGCGGGCTCCTACGAGCAGTACTTC. Protein sequence: CATSREGLAGSYEQYF.

This clone came up many times. The chain joins TRBV5-1 to TRBJ1-3; D is perhaps TRBD1 (5 bases). The CDR3 is made up of 15 amino acids. Germline lookup yields CDR1 SGHRS and CDR2 YFSETQ. V dropped 0 bases and J dropped 4 bases, with 11 bases sitting between them. The CDR3 nucleotides read TGCGCCAGCAGCTTGGGGCAGGGACGCGGAAACACCATATATTTT. Its translation: CASSLGQGRGNTIYF.

The chain couples TRBV28 to TRBJ1-2; 9 positions match TRBD1. The germline V gene encodes CDR1 MDHEN and CDR2 SYDVKM. The CDR3 covers 15 residues. The trim removed 6 bases at V and 4 bases at J, leaving 9 bases unmatched. CDR3 in amino acids: CASSPFTGGIYGYTF. The CDR3 coding sequence is TGTGCCAGCAGCCCATTTACAGGGGGCATCTATGGCTACACCTTC.

This clone was seen once. The chain employs TRBV18 and TRBJ2-1; D not certain. The CDR3 totals 14 residues. Trimming removed 0 bases at V and 9 bases at J, with 12 bases between. CDR1 is KGHSH, CDR2 LQKENI, per germline. Here the CDR3 DNA reads TGTGCCAGCTCACCACCAGTGGGTTCGGCTGAGCAGTTCTTC. Residues: CASSPPVGSAEQFF.

This clone was detected only a few times. The V and J genes are TRBV14 and TRBJ1-2; 10 nucleotides line up with TRBD1. The germline V gene encodes CDR1 SGHDN and CDR2 FVKESK. The CDR3 has 15 residues. V gave up 3 bases and J gave up 10 bases; unmatched junction bases: 11. This CDR3 is CASSHQFGTGADYTF. The DNA for the CDR3 is TGTGCCAGCAGCCACCAATTCGGGACAGGGGCTGACTACACCTTC.

This clone was seen more than once but under ten times. The chain has TRBV7-8 and TRBJ1-6; maybe TRBD1 (5 bases). CDR3 length equals 17 residues. Trimming stripped 2 bases from V and 6 bases from J, with 17 bases between. The germline CDR1 and CDR2 sequences are SGHVS and FQNEAQ. The DNA of the CDR3 is TGTGCCAGCAGCTTATTATTGGGGCAGGGAGGTAATTCACCCCTCCACTTT. Translation: CASSLLLGQGGNSPLHF.

This chain joins TRBV5-5 and TRBJ1-3, with no clear D. The CDR3 has 17 amino acids. CDR1 SGHKS and CDR2 YYEKEE come from the germline V gene (reference sequence). Trimming left V 2 bases short and J 9 bases short, with 24 bases between. The CDR3 DNA is TGTGCCAGCAGCTTTTACCTGACCTCACCCGAGGGAGGCACCATATATTTT. Protein: CASSFYLTSPEGGTIYF.

The table lists this clone with a few counts. This rearrangement joins TRBV7-6 to TRBJ2-7; TRBD1 is a possible D gene (5 bases). The V gene lost 5 bases and the J gene lost 6 bases, with 11 bases spanning the gap. The CDR3 loop spans 12 amino acids. CDR1 and CDR2 from the germline V gene are SGHVS and FNYEAQ. CDR3 DNA sequence: TGTGCCAGCAGCCAAAGACAGAGCGAGCAGTACTTC. Translation gives CASSQRQSEQYF. The full variable domain, completed using reference TRBV7-6 and TRBJ2-7, is GAGVSQSPRYKVTKRGQDVALRCDPISGHVSLYWYRQALGQGPEFLTYFNYEAQQDKSGLPNDRFSAERPEGSISTLTIQRTEQRDSAMYRCASSQRQSEQYFGPGTRLTVT.

The chain links TRBV28 to TRBJ1-4, with D possibly being TRBD1 (6 bases). The V end lost 5 bases, the J end lost 6 bases, and 19 bases lay between the germline ends. Per germline, CDR1 MDHEN and CDR2 SYDVKM. The CDR3 sequence is 16 residues long. The DNA for the CDR3 is TGTGCCAGCAGTACCGCCCGGGGGGGGCGCGATGAAAAACTGTTTTTT. It encodes CASSTARGGRDEKLFF.

This chain uses TRBV19 with TRBJ1-1; 7 bases map to TRBD1. The CDR3 contains 15 residues. Germline lookup yields CDR1 LNHDA and CDR2 SQIVND (reference sequence). J was trimmed by 1 base and V by 3 bases; bases with no gene match: 5. In DNA form, the CDR3 reads TGTGCCAGTAGTATCACAGGGGTTAGGAACACTGAAGCTTTCTTT. Encoded protein: CASSITGVRNTEAFF.

This clone was seen only a few times. The V call is TRBV28, the J call TRBJ2-2; D uncertain. Germline lookup yields CDR1 MDHEN and CDR2 SYDVKM. This CDR3 has 9 residues. The CDR3 region has the DNA TGTGCATACACCGGGGAGCTGTTTTTT. It specifies CAYTGELFF.

This chain links TRBV10-1 with TRBJ2-1, with D maybe TRBD1 (5 bases). V was cut by 8 bases and J by 5 bases, with 13 bases left in between. The CDR3 has 13 amino acids. CDR1 WNHNN and CDR2 SYGVQD come from the germline V gene (reference sequence). The CDR3 protein is CASQKDTHNEQFF. The CDR3 bases are TGCGCCAGCCAGAAGGACACCCACAATGAGCAGTTCTTC.

V gene TRBV6-1 combines with J gene TRBJ2-7; 8 bases map to TRBD1. CDR3 length equals 16 residues. Germline CDR1 is MNHNS and CDR2 is SASEGT. V lost 2 bases, J lost 1 base, and 7 bases stayed unmatched. This chain's CDR3 is CASSEPDRGLSYEQYF. In DNA, the CDR3 is TGTGCCAGCAGTGAACCCGACAGGGGCTTATCCTACGAGCAGTACTTC.

V is TRBV30 and J is TRBJ1-1; D gene unclear. CDR3 length: 13 residues. V dropped 3 bases and J dropped 3 bases, with 11 bases sitting between them. Germline CDR1 is GTSNPN and CDR2 is SVGIG (reference sequence). CDR3 sequence (DNA): TGTGCCTGGAGGGGTACAGTAGACACTGAAGCTTTCTTT. Its translation is CAWRGTVDTEAFF. Looking up the rest from reference TRBV30 and TRBJ1-1 gives the full variable domain: SQTIHQWPATLVQPVGSPLSLECTVEGTSNPNLYWYRQAAGRGLQLLFYSVGIGQISSEVPQNLSASRPQDRQFILSSKKLLLSDSGFYLCAWRGTVDTEAFFGQGTRLTVV.

This chain uses TRBV10-1 with TRBJ2-2, with D tentatively TRBD1 (6 bases). The germline V gene encodes CDR1 WNHNN and CDR2 SYGVQD (reference sequence). This CDR3 is built from 17 residues. The ends were cut back, 6 bases at V and 5 bases at J, with 22 bases in the middle. The DNA for the CDR3 is TGCGCCAGCAGCCCAGGGATCGACAGGCCGGCGACCGGGGAGCTGTTTTTT. Amino acids: CASSPGIDRPATGELFF.

V is TRBV5-4 and J is TRBJ1-2, with D hard to call. Trimming cost V 4 bases and J 8 bases, with 18 bases left between them. This CDR3 contains 14 residues. Germline V gene data show CDR1 as SGHNT and CDR2 as YYREEE (reference sequence). Written as DNA, the CDR3 is TGTGCCAGCAGCCCTAGAATGGGCGGTAAAGGCTACACCTTC. Amino acid sequence: CASSPRMGGKGYTF. The full variable domain, completed using reference TRBV5-4 and TRBJ1-2, is ETGVTQSPTHLIKTRGQQVTLRCSSQSGHNTVSWYQQALGQGPQFIFQYYREEENGRGNFPPRFSGLQFPNYSSELNVNALELDDSALYLCASSPRMGGKGYTFGSGTRLTVV.

The chain combines TRBV30 with TRBJ1-2; no reliable D call. Trimming took off 0 bases at V and 7 bases at J, with 12 bases between the two ends. From germline, CDR1 is GTSNPN and CDR2 SVGIG (reference sequence). This CDR3 spans 13 amino acids. The CDR3 sequence is CAWSVDHPGGYTF. CDR3 nucleotides: TGTGCCTGGAGTGTTGACCATCCGGGTGGCTACACCTTC.